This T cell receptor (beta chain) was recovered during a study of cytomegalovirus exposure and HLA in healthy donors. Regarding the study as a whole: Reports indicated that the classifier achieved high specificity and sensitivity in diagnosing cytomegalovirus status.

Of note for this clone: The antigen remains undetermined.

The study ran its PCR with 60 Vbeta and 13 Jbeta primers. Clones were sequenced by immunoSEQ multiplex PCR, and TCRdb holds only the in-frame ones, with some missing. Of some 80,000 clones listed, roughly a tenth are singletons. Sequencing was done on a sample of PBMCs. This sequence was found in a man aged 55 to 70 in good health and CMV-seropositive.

The CDR3, as DNA: TGTGCCAGCCTTGGAGATGGAAACACCATATATTTT. This sequence encodes CASLGDGNTIYF. The chain carries TRBV28 and TRBJ1-3; no firm D call. The V gene lost 8 bases and the J gene lost 3 bases, with 8 bases spanning the gap. Per germline, CDR1 MDHEN and CDR2 SYDVKM. This CDR3 is built from 12 residues. Using reference TRBV28 and TRBJ1-3 for the parts outside the CDR3, the full variable domain is DVKVTQSSRYLVKRTGEKVFLECVQDMDHENMFWYRQDPGLGLRLIYFSYDVKMKEKGDIPEGYSVSREKKERFSLILESASTNQTSMYLCASLGDGNTIYFGEGSWLTVV.